These 30 T cell receptor beta chains share one sample of origin, sequenced in a study of T cell repertoires in cytomegalovirus infection. The antigens for these receptors are not known. TCRdb processed the reads anew with MiXCR; each CDR3 protein has one entry. The table lists approximately 770,000 distinct CDR3 sequences, almost 30% of them singletons. Sequencing used cultured CD8+ T cells from PBMCs, obtained from culture after CMV antigen stimulation. These receptor sequences come from a human donor in good health (CMV status not recorded). Some clones in this sample may be carry-over from other donors' samples.

This clonotype was detected only a few times. V gene TRBV5-8 combines with J gene TRBJ2-1; D ambiguous. Trimming removed 5 bases at V and 0 bases at J, with 9 bases between. Germline lookup yields CDR1 SGHTS and CDR2 YDEGEE. The CDR3 is 14 residues long. CDR3 nucleotide sequence: TGTGCCAGCAGGTCCGCTATCTCCTACAATGAGCAGTTCTTC. It yields the protein CASRSAISYNEQFF.

This chain uses TRBV6-5 with TRBJ1-5; possibly TRBD1 for D (5 bases). The CDR3 length is 15 residues. Germline V CDR1 and CDR2: MNHEY, SVGAGI. Trimming removed 4 bases at V and 1 base at J, with 11 bases between. The CDR3 DNA reads TGTGCCAGCAGTTGGGGGGGTGGAAGCAATCAGCCCCAGCATTTT. Its translation: CASSWGGGSNQPQHF.

The rearrangement uses TRBV5-6 and TRBJ2-1, with 8 bases lining up with TRBD2. CDR3 length: 19 amino acids. Germline lookup yields CDR1 SGHDT and CDR2 YYEEEE. Germline trimming cut 0 bases from V and 2 bases from J; bases unmatched to any gene: 13. The CDR3 loop is CASSLGPSGGSPPYNEQFF. CDR3 in DNA: TGTGCCAGCAGCTTGGGCCCCTCGGGGGGGTCGCCTCCCTACAATGAGCAGTTCTTC.

The table lists this clonotype with a few counts. The chain is built from TRBV5-5 and TRBJ1-6, with TRBD1 matching 7 bases. With V trimmed by 3 bases and J by 5 bases, 11 bases remained unmatched. The CDR3 is 17 amino acids. Germline CDR1 and CDR2: SGHKS and YYEKEE (reference sequence). The CDR3 nucleotides read TGTGCCAGCAGCTCCCTCAGGGAGGGACAGAATAATTCACCCCTCCACTTT. Translated, it gives CASSSLREGQNNSPLHF.

This clonotype appeared once. This chain uses TRBV27 with TRBJ1-2; a weak D match, TRBD1 (6 bases). The CDR3 length is 13 residues. The V gene lost 2 bases and the J gene lost 7 bases, with 11 bases spanning the gap. Germline values: CDR1 MNHEY, CDR2 SMNVEV (reference sequence). CDR3 nucleotides: TGTGCCAGCAGTTTAGGGACACGGGCTGGCTACACCTTC. It codes for CASSLGTRAGYTF.

This clonotype was counted only a few times. The chain recombines TRBV7-9 with TRBJ2-1; possibly TRBD1 for D (6 bases). Germline V gene sequence: CDR1 SEHNR, CDR2 FQNEAQ (reference sequence). The CDR3 runs 16 residues. Trimming cost V 4 bases and J 4 bases, with 17 bases left between them. This CDR3 is CASSSPQRTAYNEQFF. In DNA form, the CDR3 reads TGTGCCAGCAGCTCTCCCCAGAGGACAGCTTACAATGAGCAGTTCTTC.

This clonotype was seen a few times. This chain joins TRBV7-9 and TRBJ2-5; D possibly corresponds to TRBD2 (7 bases). This CDR3 comprises 17 residues. Germline-derived CDR1 and CDR2 are SEHNR and FQNEAQ (reference sequence). The V and J ends lost 4 bases and 2 bases respectively, with 20 bases between them. CDR3: CASSSTRGAETQETQYF. As DNA, the CDR3 is TGTGCCAGCAGCTCGACCCGGGGGGCAGAGACACAAGAGACCCAGTACTTC.

V is TRBV24-1 and J is TRBJ2-2; no firm D call. The CDR3 has 14 amino acids. CDR1 and CDR2 (germline): KGHDR, SFDVKD. Trimming left V 2 bases short and J 2 bases short, with 5 bases between. For the CDR3, the DNA is TGTGCCACCAGTGATTCTCCCAACACCGGGGAGCTGTTTTTT. Its translation: CATSDSPNTGELFF.

The chain links TRBV7-2 to TRBJ2-5; D may be TRBD1 (5 bases). Germline V gene lookup returns CDR1 SGHTA and CDR2 FQGNSA. Trimming stripped 8 bases from V and 5 bases from J, with 18 bases between. The CDR3 has 14 amino acids. The CDR3 spells CASGAAIGWETQYF. In nucleotides, the CDR3 is TGTGCCAGCGGGGCGGCGATCGGGTGGGAGACCCAGTACTTC.

This clonotype has ten or more counts. V is TRBV6-2 or TRBV6-3 and J is TRBJ2-1; TRBD1 agrees at 9 bases. The V gene's germline CDR1 is MNHEY and CDR2 SVGEGT. J was trimmed by 6 bases and V by 8 bases; bases with no gene match: 5. CDR3 length equals 13 residues. The CDR3 DNA reads as TGTGCCAGCGGACAGGGGTGGGTCAATGAGCAGTTCTTC. It translates to CASGQGWVNEQFF.

The CDR3 sequence is CASSWGTSGGGELFF. Written as DNA, the CDR3 is TGTGCCAGCAGCTGGGGGACTAGCGGAGGCGGGGAGCTGTTTTTT. The chain recombines TRBV7-2 with TRBJ2-2; 11 bases are a match to TRBD2. CDR1 is SGHTA, CDR2 FQGNSA, per germline. The CDR3 totals 15 residues. J gave up 7 bases and V 4 bases, and 5 bases lay outside the gene matches.

This clonotype came up a few times. The V and J genes are TRBV7-6 and TRBJ1-1; D gene unclear. CDR1 is SGHVS, CDR2 FNYEAQ, per germline. The CDR3 totals 14 residues. V lost 4 bases and J 1 base, leaving 10 bases between the germline ends. The CDR3 reads CASSSERTNTEAFF. The CDR3 DNA reads as TGTGCCAGCAGCTCCGAACGGACGAACACTGAAGCTTTCTTT.

The genes are TRBV6-1 and TRBJ2-1; no definite D call. The CDR3 has 13 residues. Trimming left V 5 bases short and J 7 bases short, with 12 bases between. Germline CDR1 is MNHNS and CDR2 is SASEGT. As DNA, the CDR3 is TGTGCCAGCAGTTCCCAGGACGGTAATGAGCAGTTCTTC. Translation gives CASSSQDGNEQFF.

The chain has TRBV3-1 and TRBJ1-2; D is unresolved. The CDR3 is made up of 13 amino acids. V lost 0 bases, J lost 5 bases, and 7 bases lay in between. Germline loops: CDR1 LGHDT, CDR2 YNNKEL (reference sequence). The CDR3 bases are TGTGCCAGCAGCCAAGAGCCAGGTTATGGCTACACCTTC. Protein sequence: CASSQEPGYGYTF.

Details on this clonotype: A much larger clone differs from this one at a single base, so this may be a read error. The chain couples TRBV11-1 to TRBJ2-1; tentatively, D is TRBD2 (5 bases). This CDR3 region has 15 residues. V gave up 1 base and J gave up 2 bases, with 9 bases separating them. Germline values: CDR1 SGHAT, CDR2 FQDESV (reference sequence). The CDR3 loop reads CASSLGTCPYNEQFF. Here the CDR3 DNA reads TGTGCCAGCAGCTTAGGGACTTGCCCCTACAATGAGCAGTTCTTC.

The chain couples TRBV11-2 to TRBJ2-7, with D uncertain. V shed 5 bases and J shed 3 bases, with 8 bases lying between them. The CDR3 length is 12 residues. Germline CDR1 reads SGHAT; CDR2 reads FQNNGV. The DNA of the CDR3 is TGTGCCAGCAGCGGGCGGAACTACGAGCAGTACTTC. Translating gives CASSGRNYEQYF. Full variable domain (rest looked up from reference TRBV11-2 and TRBJ2-7): EAGVAQSPRYKIIEKRQSVAFWCNPISGHATLYWYQQILGQGPKLLIQFQNNGVVDDSQLPKDRFSAERLKGVDSTLKIQPAKLEDSAVYLCASSGRNYEQYFGPGTRLTVT.

The V gene is TRBV7-9, the J gene TRBJ1-2; TRBD1 is a possible D gene (5 bases). Germline loops: CDR1 SEHNR, CDR2 FQNEAQ (reference sequence). V was trimmed by 4 bases and J by 6 bases, leaving 21 bases between them. The CDR3 has 16 residues. CDR3 protein: CASSSIRGQGEDGYTF. The DNA of the CDR3 is TGTGCCAGCAGCTCAATTAGGGGTCAGGGTGAAGATGGCTACACCTTC. The full variable domain, its missing parts supplied by reference TRBV7-9 and TRBJ1-2, is DTGVSQNPRHKITKRGQNVTFRCDPISEHNRLYWYRQTLGQGPEFLTYFQNEAQLEKSRLLSDRFSAERPKGSFSTLEIQRTEQGDSAMYLCASSSIRGQGEDGYTFGSGTRLTVV.

This clonotype showed up many times. This chain joins TRBV7-6 and TRBJ2-2, with a possible D match to TRBD2 (6 bases). The V end lost 0 bases, the J end lost 7 bases, and 6 bases lay between the germline ends. Germline CDR1 and CDR2: SGHVS and FNYEAQ. The CDR3 extends over 13 amino acids. CDR3 in DNA: TGTGCCAGCAGCTTAGCGGGAGGCGGGGAGCTGTTTTTT. The encoded protein is CASSLAGGGELFF. Full variable domain (remainder filled in from reference TRBV7-6 and TRBJ2-2): GAGVSQSPRYKVTKRGQDVALRCDPISGHVSLYWYRQALGQGPEFLTYFNYEAQQDKSGLPNDRFSAERPEGSISTLTIQRTEQRDSAMYRCASSLAGGGELFFGEGSRLTVL.

This chain links TRBV29-1 with TRBJ2-1; TRBD1 might be the D (5 bases). The ends were cut back, 3 bases at V and 4 bases at J, with 10 bases in the middle. Germline V CDR1 and CDR2: SQVTM, ANQGSEA. The CDR3 runs to 13 residues. The CDR3 nucleotides are TGCAGCGTTGAGGATCCAGGGTACAATGAGCAGTTCTTC. It is translated as CSVEDPGYNEQFF.

This clonotype was seen a single time. The rearrangement links TRBV6-4 to TRBJ2-7; D may correspond to TRBD1 or TRBD2 (5 bases each). V shed 4 bases and J shed 2 bases, with 21 bases lying between them. The V gene's germline CDR1 is MRHNA and CDR2 SNTAGT. CDR3 length: 17 amino acids. The CDR3 sequence: CASSANNRDATAYEQYF. CDR3 nucleotides: TGTGCCAGCAGTGCCAACAACCGGGACGCAACCGCCTACGAGCAGTACTTC.

Remarks on this clonotype: A read error may account for a junction end that differs from germline. The V call is TRBV7-9, the J call TRBJ2-2, with D unclear. Germline V gene lookup returns CDR1 SEHNR and CDR2 FQNEAQ (reference sequence). This CDR3 has 12 residues. The CDR3 bases are TGTGCCAGCACCCCAGGCACCAGGGAGCTGTTTTTT. Its protein product is CASTPGTRELFF.

This clonotype was seen only once. The genes are TRBV4-1 and TRBJ2-7; TRBD1 might be the D (6 bases). The CDR3 extends over 17 amino acids. Per germline, CDR1 MGHRA and CDR2 YSYEKL. Trimming left V 1 base short and J 3 bases short, with 19 bases between. The CDR3 DNA reads as TGCGCCAGCAGCCAAGTCGCAGGGGCCAACCCTCTCTACGAGCAGTACTTC. It translates to CASSQVAGANPLYEQYF.

This chain links TRBV20-1 with TRBJ2-5; 7 bases are shared with TRBD1. The CDR3 has 14 amino acids. The J segment lost 4 bases and the V segment lost 6 bases, leaving 11 bases of the junction unmatched. The germline CDR1 and CDR2 sequences are DFQATT and SNEGSKA (reference sequence). The CDR3 sequence is CSASTGQERETQYF. As DNA, the CDR3 is TGCAGTGCCAGTACCGGACAGGAAAGAGAGACCCAGTACTTC.

The rearrangement joins TRBV7-6 to TRBJ2-1; 12 bases align to TRBD2. The length of the CDR3 is 15 residues. The junction had 7 bases not matched to a gene; V was cut back by 4 bases and J by 9 bases. Germline V gene lookup returns CDR1 SGHVS and CDR2 FNYEAQ. The CDR3 coding sequence is TGTGCCAGCAGCTACTCTAGCGGGGGGGCCTCTGAGCAGTTCTTC. Its protein is CASSYSSGGASEQFF.

CDR3: CASSYGRLSSYNEQFF. The CDR3 nucleotides are TGTGCCAGCAGTTACGGCAGACTAAGCTCCTACAATGAGCAGTTCTTC. The chain has TRBV6-5 and TRBJ2-1; D might be TRBD2 (5 bases). Germline V gene lookup returns CDR1 MNHEY and CDR2 SVGAGI. The length of the CDR3 is 16 residues. Between the trimmed V and J ends, which lost 2 bases and 0 bases, there was a span of 11 bases.

This clonotype appeared a few times. The chain has TRBV14 and TRBJ2-7; D possibly corresponds to TRBD2 (6 bases). Germline CDR1 is SGHDN and CDR2 is FVKESK. The CDR3 runs to 16 residues. The V end lost 3 bases, the J end lost 7 bases, and 22 bases lay between the germline ends. In DNA, the CDR3 is TGTGCCAGCAGCCACACTCTTGGGGGTTCTGGAGGGGAGCAGTACTTC. It yields the protein CASSHTLGGSGGEQYF. The full variable domain, with the rest looked up from reference TRBV14 and TRBJ2-7, is EAGVTQFPSHSVIEKGQTVTLRCDPISGHDNLYWYRRVMGKEIKFLLHFVKESKQDESGMPNNRFLAERTGGTYSTLKVQPAELEDSGVYFCASSHTLGGSGGEQYFGPGTRLTVT.

The sample holds a few counts of this clonotype. The chain employs TRBV20-1 and TRBJ1-1, with D unclear. Germline-derived CDR1 and CDR2 are DFQATT and SNEGSKA (reference sequence). Trimming shortened V by 5 bases and J by 1 base, and 14 bases separated the two germline ends. There are 14 residues in the CDR3. The CDR3 sequence is CSAPGLDENTEAFF. The CDR3, as DNA: TGCAGTGCTCCCGGGCTAGACGAGAACACTGAAGCTTTCTTT.

This clonotype has a count of ten or more. The chain combines TRBV7-8 with TRBJ2-1; TRBD1 might be the D (6 bases). Deletions cut 2 bases from V and 10 bases from J, with 15 bases between. The CDR3 runs to 14 residues. The germline gives CDR1 SGHVS, CDR2 FQNEAQ. The CDR3 DNA sequence: TGTGCCAGCAGCTTAACTCCACAGGGTTTGGAGCAGTTCTTC. Encoded protein: CASSLTPQGLEQFF.

V and J are TRBV7-9 and TRBJ2-7; 7 bases align to TRBD1. The V gene end was trimmed by 5 bases and the J gene end by 4 bases; junction bases not matched to a gene: 11. In germline, CDR1 is SEHNR, CDR2 FQNEAQ (reference sequence). This CDR3 contains 15 residues. CDR3 coding DNA: TGTGCCAGCAGCCTACGGGACAGCCTGAAGTACGAGCAGTACGTC. Amino acid sequence: CASSLRDSLKYEQYV.

This clonotype occurred many times. The rearrangement links TRBV7-8 to TRBJ2-1; D possibly matches TRBD1 or TRBD2 (5 bases each). The CDR3 contains 14 residues. Trimming took off 1 base at V and 5 bases at J, with 9 bases between the two ends. Germline V gene sequence: CDR1 SGHVS, CDR2 FQNEAQ. The CDR3 nucleotides are TGTGCCAGCAGCTTAGGAGGGGCGGACAATGAGCAGTTCTTC. Its translation: CASSLGGADNEQFF.